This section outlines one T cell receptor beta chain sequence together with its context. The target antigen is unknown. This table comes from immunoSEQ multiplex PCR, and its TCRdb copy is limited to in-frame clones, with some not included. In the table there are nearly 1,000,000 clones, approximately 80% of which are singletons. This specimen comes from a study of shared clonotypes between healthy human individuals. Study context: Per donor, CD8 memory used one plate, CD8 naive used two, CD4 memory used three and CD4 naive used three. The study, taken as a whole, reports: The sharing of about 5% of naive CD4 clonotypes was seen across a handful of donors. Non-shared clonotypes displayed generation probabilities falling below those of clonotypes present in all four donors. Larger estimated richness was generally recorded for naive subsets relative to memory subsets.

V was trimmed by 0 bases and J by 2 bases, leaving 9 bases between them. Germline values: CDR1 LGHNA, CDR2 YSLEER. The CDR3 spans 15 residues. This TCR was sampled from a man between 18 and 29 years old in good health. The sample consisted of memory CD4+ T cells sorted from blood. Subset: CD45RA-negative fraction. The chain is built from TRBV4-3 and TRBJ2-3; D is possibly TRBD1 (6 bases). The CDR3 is CASSQDWTATDTQYF. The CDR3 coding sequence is TGCGCCAGCAGCCAAGATTGGACAGCCACAGATACGCAGTATTTT.